Presented here are 18 T cell receptor beta chains from one specimen sequenced in a study of CD8+CD57+ T cells in acquired aplastic anemia. Investigators profiled TCR beta VDJ and CDR3 from genomic DNA template. TCRdb re-derived calls from the reads in MiXCR, one entry per CDR3 protein. The sample yields 150,000 to 200,000 distinct CDR3 sequences, roughly 45% seen once. Sequencing input: sorted CD4+, CD8+, or CD8+CD57+ T cells (not recorded which) from PBMCs. Every receptor here comes from a human donor in good health.

The rearrangement links TRBV7-2 to TRBJ2-3, with 12 bases matching TRBD2. In germline, CDR1 is SGHTA, CDR2 FQGNSA. With 4 bases clipped from V and 5 bases from J, the junction kept 4 bases outside the gene matches. CDR3 length: 15 amino acids. In nucleotides, the CDR3 is TGTGCCAGCAGCTCCGGGACTAGCGGGCTAGATACGCAGTATTTT. This encodes CASSSGTSGLDTQYF.

In this sample, this clonotype turned up once. This CDR3 reads CASSASARAGIWSTDTQYF. The CDR3 DNA is TGTGCCAGCAGCGCAAGTGCTAGAGCAGGGATATGGAGCACAGATACGCAGTATTTT. The chain employs TRBV9 and TRBJ2-3; a weak D match, TRBD1 (5 bases). Germline-derived CDR1 and CDR2 are SGDLS and YYNGEE. V lost 3 bases, J lost 0 bases, and 23 bases lay in between. The CDR3 totals 19 residues.

Ten or more counts support this clonotype. The genes are TRBV7-3 and TRBJ1-1; D remains unclear. V gave up 5 bases and J gave up 4 bases, with 20 bases separating them. The CDR3 length is 16 residues. Germline V lookup: CDR1 SGHTA, CDR2 FQGTGA. The CDR3 loop reads CASSITPPIHLTEAFF. CDR3 DNA sequence: TGTGCCAGCAGCATTACACCTCCCATTCATCTCACTGAAGCTTTCTTT. The full variable domain, in which reference TRBV7-3 and TRBJ1-1 provide the parts outside the CDR3, is GAGVSQTPSNKVTEKGKYVELRCDPISGHTALYWYRQSLGQGPEFLIYFQGTGAADDSGLPNDRFFAVRPEGSVSTLKIQRTERGDSAVYLCASSITPPIHLTEAFFGQGTRLTVV.

The chain uses TRBV5-1 and TRBJ2-1; perhaps D is TRBD1 or TRBD2 (6 bases each). Germline values: CDR1 SGHRS, CDR2 YFSETQ. This CDR3 comprises 16 residues. The V and J ends lost 2 bases and 7 bases respectively, with 19 bases between them. The CDR3: CASSFPKPGAGNEQFF. The CDR3 DNA follows: TGCGCCAGCAGCTTCCCCAAGCCGGGGGCCGGGAATGAGCAGTTCTTC. The full variable domain, its missing parts supplied by reference TRBV5-1 and TRBJ2-1, is KAGVTQTPRYLIKTRGQQVTLSCSPISGHRSVSWYQQTPGQGLQFLFEYFSETQRNKGNFPGRFSGRQFSNSRSEMNVSTLELGDSALYLCASSFPKPGAGNEQFFGPGTRLTVL.

This sequence joins TRBV3-1 and TRBJ1-1; D might be TRBD1 (5 bases). The CDR3 length is 14 residues. The V gene lost 1 base and the J gene lost 5 bases, with 11 bases spanning the gap. CDR1 is LGHDT and CDR2 is YNNKEL in the germline V gene (reference sequence). CDR3 loop: CASSQGGQGTEAFF. The CDR3 bases are TGTGCCAGCAGCCAAGGAGGTCAGGGTACTGAAGCTTTCTTT.

Worth noting for this clonotype: Sequence at one end of the junction differs from germline and may be a read error. The chain combines TRBV12-3 or TRBV12-4 with TRBJ2-4; the match to TRBD2 covers 10 bases. There are 12 residues in the CDR3. The CDR3 coding sequence is TGTGCCAGCAGTCTTAGCGGGGGGCTACCCCACTTC. The encoded protein is CASSLSGGLPHF.

This clonotype was seen repeatedly, ten times or more. The chain's CDR3 is CRVLGLAGGTDTQYF. CDR3 nucleotides: TGCAGAGTCCTGGGACTAGCGGGAGGAACAGATACGCAGTATTTT. The chain employs TRBV20-1 and TRBJ2-3; the match to TRBD2 covers 15 bases. This CDR3 is 15 amino acids long. Germline V gene data show CDR1 as DFQATT and CDR2 as SNEGSKA (reference sequence).

This clonotype was counted ten times or more. The J gene is TRBJ2-3, the V gene TRBV20-1; TRBD2 matches at 9 bases. This CDR3 contains 15 residues. Trimming cost V 2 bases and J 5 bases; bases outside gene matches: 8. CDR1 is DFQATT, CDR2 SNEGSKA, per germline (reference sequence). CDR3 sequence reads: CSARRREGRGDTQYF. CDR3 sequence (DNA): TGCAGTGCTAGACGGCGGGAGGGCCGGGGAGATACGCAGTATTTT.

This clonotype was detected many times. The J gene is TRBJ2-3, the V gene TRBV24-1, with unresolved D. Per germline, CDR1 KGHDR and CDR2 SFDVKD. CDR3 length: 15 amino acids. V was trimmed by 1 base and J by 1 base, leaving 8 bases between them. The CDR3, as DNA: TGTGCCACCAGTGATTTTGGGGTTGGCACAGATACGCAGTATTTT. It yields the protein CATSDFGVGTDTQYF.

This chain connects TRBV29-1 to TRBJ1-1; tentatively, D is TRBD1 (6 bases). V gave up 4 bases and J gave up 3 bases, with 9 bases separating them. The length of the CDR3 is 12 residues. In germline, CDR1 is SQVTM, CDR2 ANQGSEA. CDR3 in amino acids: CSVGRGDTEAFF. In DNA, the CDR3 is TGCAGCGTTGGGAGGGGGGACACTGAAGCTTTCTTT.

V gene TRBV20-1 combines with J gene TRBJ2-7; 9 bases match TRBD1. Germline V gene lookup returns CDR1 DFQATT and CDR2 SNEGSKA (reference sequence). V shed 6 bases, J shed 0 bases, and the junction held 9 bases outside the gene matches. The CDR3 extends over 15 amino acids. The CDR3 loop reads CSASRPGQGSYEQYF. The CDR3 nucleotides are TGCAGTGCCAGCAGGCCGGGACAGGGCTCCTACGAGCAGTACTTC.

To note about this clonotype: A much larger clone is a single base away; this may be a read error. The chain recombines TRBV10-3 with TRBJ1-2; D gene ambiguous. The germline gives CDR1 ENHRY, CDR2 SYGVKD. This CDR3 spans 13 amino acids. Trimming took 10 bases from V and 6 from J, leaving 18 bases between them. The CDR3 loop is CASSPRGTDGYTF. CDR3 in DNA: TGTGCCAGCAGCCCACGGGGAACCGATGGCTACACCTTC.

The rearrangement uses TRBV12-3 or TRBV12-4 and TRBJ1-5; 9 nucleotides align to TRBD1. Trimming cost V 6 bases and J 3 bases; bases outside gene matches: 9. This CDR3 contains 16 residues. The CDR3 reads CASSQPGQGPNQPQHF. The CDR3 nucleotides are TGTGCCAGCAGCCAGCCGGGACAGGGTCCCAATCAGCCCCAGCATTTT.

The chain is built from TRBV19 and TRBJ2-5; D is perhaps TRBD1 (5 bases). Germline CDR1 is LNHDA and CDR2 is SQIVND (reference sequence). The CDR3 contains 13 residues. Trimming stripped 5 bases from V and 3 bases from J, with 10 bases between. The CDR3 here is CASSYRLKETQYF. The CDR3 bases are TGTGCCAGTAGTTACAGGTTAAAAGAGACCCAGTACTTC. Full variable domain (outside the CDR3, taken from reference TRBV19 and TRBJ2-5): DGGITQSPKYLFRKEGQNVTLSCEQNLNHDAMYWYRQDPGQGLRLIYYSQIVNDFQKGDIAEGYSVSREKKESFPLTVTSAQKNPTAFYLCASSYRLKETQYFGPGTRLLVL.

The gene calls are TRBV18 and TRBJ2-2; D gene unclear. V dropped 0 bases and J dropped 7 bases, with 6 bases sitting between them. CDR1 is KGHSH and CDR2 is LQKENI in the germline V gene. The CDR3 has 13 amino acids. The CDR3 reads CASSPPGGGELFF. The DNA of the CDR3 is TGTGCCAGCTCACCACCGGGCGGCGGGGAGCTGTTTTTT.

The CDR3 DNA follows: TGCAGCGTTGATGATTGGCTAGCGGGGCATGCAGATACGCAGTATTTT. The encoded protein is CSVDDWLAGHADTQYF. This sequence joins TRBV29-1 and TRBJ2-3; 9 bases line up with TRBD2. Germline assignment: CDR1 SQVTM and CDR2 ANQGSEA. The CDR3 loop spans 16 amino acids. V was clipped by 3 bases and J by 4 bases; unmatched bases: 11.

In its sample, this clonotype was seen a few times. In nucleotides, the CDR3 is TGCAGCGCACAGACAGGGGCCTCCTACGAGCAGTACTTC. It codes for CSAQTGASYEQYF. V usage is TRBV29-1 and J usage is TRBJ2-7; 8 bases agree with TRBD1. This CDR3 region has 13 residues. The J segment lost 0 bases and the V segment lost 7 bases, leaving 5 bases of the junction unmatched. Germline-derived CDR1 and CDR2 are SQVTM and ANQGSEA.

The chain joins TRBV19 to TRBJ2-1; D gene uncertain. V lost 4 bases and J 5 bases, leaving 18 bases between the germline ends. This CDR3 has 16 residues. In germline, CDR1 is LNHDA, CDR2 SQIVND (reference sequence). In DNA form, the CDR3 reads TGTGCCAGTAGTAAGGGCCAGACCTACACTAACAATGAGCAGTTCTTC. Translation gives CASSKGQTYTNNEQFF.